This section outlines one T cell receptor beta chain sequence together with its context. Antigen: not known. The sample belongs to a study of identical twins. Each CDR3 protein is one row after TCRdb ran MiXCR on the 5' RACE reads. The sample records 200,000 to 250,000 distinct CDR3 sequences, 5.5% to 8% being singletons. Regarding the study as a whole: Cord blood's abundant beta clonotypes had fewer insertions, unlike memory repertoires.

The length of the CDR3 is 14 residues. The germline gives CDR1 LNHDA, CDR2 SQIVND (reference sequence). The V end lost 0 bases, the J end lost 1 base, and 4 bases lay between the germline ends. The sample was also reused in another study, on yellow fever vaccine responses in identical twins.

This receptor was obtained from a woman aged 18-29 years in good health. The sequencing sample was made of memory (CD45RO+) T cells sorted from blood. The gene calls are TRBV19 and TRBJ1-5, with D uncertain. In nucleotides, the CDR3 is TGTGCCAGTAGTATAGACGGGAGCAATCAGCCCCAGCATTTT. Its protein product is CASSIDGSNQPQHF.